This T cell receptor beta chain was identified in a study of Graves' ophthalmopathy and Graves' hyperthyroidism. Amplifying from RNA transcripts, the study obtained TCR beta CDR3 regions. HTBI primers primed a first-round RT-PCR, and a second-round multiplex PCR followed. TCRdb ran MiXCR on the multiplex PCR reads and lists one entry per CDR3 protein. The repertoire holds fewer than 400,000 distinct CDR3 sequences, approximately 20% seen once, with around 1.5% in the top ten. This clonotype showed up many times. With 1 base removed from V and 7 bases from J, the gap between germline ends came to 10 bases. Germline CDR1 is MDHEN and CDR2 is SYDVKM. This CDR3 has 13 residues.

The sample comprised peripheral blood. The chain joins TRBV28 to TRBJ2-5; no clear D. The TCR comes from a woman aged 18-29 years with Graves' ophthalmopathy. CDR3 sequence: CASSLYAVRTQYF. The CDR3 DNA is TGTGCCAGCAGTTTATACGCAGTGCGGACCCAGTACTTC.